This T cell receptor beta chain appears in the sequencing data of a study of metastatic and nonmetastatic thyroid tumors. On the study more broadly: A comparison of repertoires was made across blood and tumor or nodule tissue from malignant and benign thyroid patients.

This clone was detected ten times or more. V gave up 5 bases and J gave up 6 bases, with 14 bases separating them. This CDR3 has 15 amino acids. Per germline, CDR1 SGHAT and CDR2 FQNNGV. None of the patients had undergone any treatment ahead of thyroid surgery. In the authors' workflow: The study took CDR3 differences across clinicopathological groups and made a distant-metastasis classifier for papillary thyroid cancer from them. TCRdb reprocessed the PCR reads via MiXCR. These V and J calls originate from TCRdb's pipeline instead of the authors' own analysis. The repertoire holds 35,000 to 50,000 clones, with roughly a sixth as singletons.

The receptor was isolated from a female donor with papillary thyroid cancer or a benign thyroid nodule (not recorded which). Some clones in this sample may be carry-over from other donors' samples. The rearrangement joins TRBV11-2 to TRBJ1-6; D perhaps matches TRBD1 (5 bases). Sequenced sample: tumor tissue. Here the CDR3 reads CASSPAGPGNSPLHF. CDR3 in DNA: TGTGCCAGCAGCCCAGCAGGGCCGGGTAATTCACCCCTCCACTTT.